Detailed here is one TCR beta chain. The entry originates in a study of T cell responses to AZD1222 COVID-19 vaccine. Generated by immunoSEQ multiplex PCR, the TCRdb table keeps only in-frame clones and is missing some. The top ten hold less than 4% of the sample, which has about 82,000 clones, 90% to 95% seen once. Sequenced here: peripheral blood, sampled 28 days after the second AZD1222 dose. This receptor was identified in an adult who received the AZD1222 COVID-19 vaccine.

The CDR3 spells CASSQLDVGTEAFF. DNA of the CDR3: TGCGCCAGCAGTCAGTTGGACGTTGGGACTGAAGCTTTCTTT. The J gene is TRBJ1-1, the V gene TRBV23-1; D unclear. TRBV23-1 counts as an open reading frame of uncertain function. V lost 3 bases to trimming and J lost 5 bases, with 13 bases between them. This CDR3 is built from 14 residues.